This T cell receptor (beta chain) was recovered during a study of cytomegalovirus exposure and HLA in healthy donors. Study observations and caveats: Later analysis revealed greater clonal expansion in HLA-associated TCR beta chains than in equally common others.

PCR used 60 Vbeta primers and 13 Jbeta primers. The data were produced by immunoSEQ multiplex PCR, yet TCRdb's version contains in-frame clones alone and is incomplete. The profile covers around 88,000 clones, with approximately 74% appearing a single time and under 2% taken by the ten largest. V lost 3 bases and J 3 bases, leaving 10 bases between the germline ends. The CDR3 length is 15 residues. Per germline, CDR1 SGHTS and CDR2 YDEGEE. Turning to this clone: Its antigen is still unknown.

Material: PBMCs. The rearrangement joins TRBV5-8 to TRBJ1-6; TRBD1 is a possible D gene (6 bases). This sequence was found in a male donor in good health and CMV-seronegative. The CDR3 here is CASSSGQSYNSPLHF. In nucleotides, the CDR3 is TGTGCCAGCAGCTCCGGACAGAGCTATAATTCACCCCTCCACTTT.